The rows below give T cell receptor beta chains drawn from one sample of a study of T cells in Graves' hyperthyroidism and ophthalmopathy. TCRdb fed the multiplex PCR reads into MiXCR, producing one record per CDR3 protein. The sample yields roughly 360,000 distinct CDR3 sequences, 13% seen once. The sequenced material came from blood. The receptor source for this set is a young man with Graves' hyperthyroidism that later progressed to Graves' ophthalmopathy. Each CDR3 is given with its conserved first and last residue. Fields, in order: CDR3 protein, CDR3 DNA, J gene, D gene, clone size, V gene. A D gene is named only where the DNA matches it firmly. Rows give clone size only sometimes, using once, few, many, or a class for an expanded clone.

CDR3 protein: CASSQDLGYLMEKLFF; CDR3 DNA: TGTGCCAGCAGCCAAGATCTCGGGTACCTTATGGAAAAACTGTTTTTT; J gene: TRBJ1-4; D gene: NA; clone size: many; V gene: TRBV3-1
CDR3 protein: CASSLEGQGAPEAFF; CDR3 DNA: TGTGCCAGCAGCTTAGAGGGACAGGGGGCGCCTGAAGCTTTCTTT; J gene: TRBJ1-1; D gene: TRBD1; clone size: NA; V gene: TRBV13
CDR3 protein: CASSNFPTGEDEKLFF; CDR3 DNA: TGCGCCAGCAGCAACTTTCCGACAGGAGAAGATGAAAAACTGTTTTTT; J gene: TRBJ1-4; D gene: NA; clone size: many; V gene: TRBV5-1
CDR3 protein: CASSFTTGLSYEQYF; CDR3 DNA: TGTGCCAGCAGCTTTACTACAGGGCTATCCTACGAGCAGTACTTC; J gene: TRBJ2-7; D gene: NA; clone size: many; V gene: TRBV7-9
CDR3 protein: CASSFGDRGNEKLFF; CDR3 DNA: TGTGCCAGCAGCTTCGGGGACAGGGGCAATGAAAAACTGTTTTTT; J gene: TRBJ1-4; D gene: TRBD1; clone size: NA; V gene: TRBV11-2
CDR3 protein: CASSPKWPYQETQYF; CDR3 DNA: TGTGCCAGCAGCCCAAAATGGCCGTACCAAGAGACCCAGTACTTC; J gene: TRBJ2-5; D gene: NA; clone size: few; V gene: TRBV13
CDR3 protein: CASRTPTGMETQYF; CDR3 DNA: TGTGCCAGCAGAACCCCCACGGGGATGGAGACCCAGTACTTC; J gene: TRBJ2-5; D gene: NA; clone size: many; V gene: TRBV28
CDR3 protein: CASSPSPGAAVEAFF; CDR3 DNA: TGTGCCAGCAGCCCATCTCCCGGGGCAGCAGTTGAAGCTTTCTTT; J gene: TRBJ1-1; D gene: NA; clone size: many; V gene: TRBV7-2
CDR3 protein: CSARRDRGQETQYF; CDR3 DNA: TGCAGTGCTAGAAGGGACAGGGGCCAAGAGACCCAGTACTTC; J gene: TRBJ2-5; D gene: TRBD1; clone size: many; V gene: TRBV20-1
CDR3 protein: CASSLSVAGTASSYEQYF; CDR3 DNA: TGTGCCAGCAGTTTATCGGTAGCGGGGACAGCAAGCTCCTACGAGCAGTACTTC; J gene: TRBJ2-7; D gene: NA; clone size: NA; V gene: TRBV27
CDR3 protein: CATSPGGQEAFF; CDR3 DNA: TGTGCCACCAGTCCCGGGGGGCAGGAAGCTTTCTTT; J gene: TRBJ1-1; D gene: NA; clone size: many; V gene: TRBV24-1
CDR3 protein: CASKTWTASPYEQYF; CDR3 DNA: TGTGCCAGCAAAACTTGGACAGCCTCACCCTACGAGCAGTACTTC; J gene: TRBJ2-7; D gene: NA; clone size: many; V gene: TRBV6-1
CDR3 protein: CASSFRDRIGDEQFF; CDR3 DNA: TGTGCCAGCAGTTTCCGGGACAGAATCGGGGATGAGCAGTTCTTC; J gene: TRBJ2-1; D gene: TRBD1; clone size: NA; V gene: TRBV12-3/TRBV12-4
CDR3 protein: CASSSPGQATYEQYF; CDR3 DNA: TGTGCCAGCAGCTCACCGGGACAGGCAACCTACGAGCAGTACTTC; J gene: TRBJ2-7; D gene: TRBD1; clone size: many; V gene: TRBV7-9
CDR3 protein: CASSVRGLYEQYF; CDR3 DNA: TGTGCCAGCAGTGTCCGGGGGCTCTACGAGCAGTACTTC; J gene: TRBJ2-7; D gene: NA; clone size: many; V gene: TRBV6-1
CDR3 protein: CASSLDTGAGNTIYF; CDR3 DNA: TGCGCCAGCAGCTTGGATACAGGGGCTGGAAACACCATATATTTT; J gene: TRBJ1-3; D gene: TRBD1; clone size: NA; V gene: TRBV5-1
CDR3 protein: CSAMRQETREQYF; CDR3 DNA: TGCAGTGCTATGAGACAGGAGACCCGCGAGCAGTACTTC; J gene: TRBJ2-7; D gene: NA; clone size: NA; V gene: TRBV20-1
CDR3 protein: CASSFTQGYQNEQYF; CDR3 DNA: TGTGCCAGCAGCTTCACTCAGGGATACCAAAACGAGCAGTACTTC; J gene: TRBJ2-7; D gene: NA; clone size: NA; V gene: TRBV11-2
CDR3 protein: CACLGDYGYTF; CDR3 DNA: TGTGCCTGTCTTGGGGACTATGGCTACACCTTC; J gene: TRBJ1-2; D gene: NA; clone size: many; V gene: TRBV30
CDR3 protein: CASSLGTGGSSYEQYF; CDR3 DNA: TGTGCCAGCAGCTTAGGAACAGGGGGCTCCTCCTACGAGCAGTACTTC; J gene: TRBJ2-7; D gene: TRBD1; clone size: NA; V gene: TRBV11-3
CDR3 protein: CASSYGTASGNTIYF; CDR3 DNA: TGTGCCAGCAGTTACGGGACGGCCTCTGGAAACACCATATATTTT; J gene: TRBJ1-3; D gene: NA; clone size: NA; V gene: TRBV6-6
CDR3 protein: CATSDPRWQGAIADTQYF; CDR3 DNA: TGTGCCACCAGTGATCCCCGGTGGCAGGGGGCCATCGCAGATACGCAGTATTTT; J gene: TRBJ2-3; D gene: TRBD1; clone size: many; V gene: TRBV24-1
CDR3 protein: CASSLRQADNSPLHF; CDR3 DNA: TGCGCCAGCAGCCTGAGACAGGCGGATAATTCACCCCTCCACTTT; J gene: TRBJ1-6; D gene: NA; clone size: NA; V gene: TRBV5-1
CDR3 protein: CASRDRQGIEGNQPQHF; CDR3 DNA: TGTGCCAGCAGGGATCGACAGGGGATTGAGGGCAATCAGCCCCAGCATTTT; J gene: TRBJ1-5; D gene: TRBD1; clone size: many; V gene: TRBV28
CDR3 protein: CASSAQLIFGDEQFF; CDR3 DNA: TGTGCCAGCAGCGCCCAACTGATTTTCGGGGATGAGCAGTTCTTC; J gene: TRBJ2-1; D gene: NA; clone size: NA; V gene: TRBV6-1
CDR3 protein: CASSFTRQGTQYF; CDR3 DNA: TGTGCCAGCAGCTTTACCAGGCAAGGGACCCAGTACTTC; J gene: TRBJ2-5; D gene: NA; clone size: NA; V gene: TRBV5-5
CDR3 protein: CASSPDRGRRETQYF; CDR3 DNA: TGTGCCAGCAGCCCAGACAGGGGTCGGAGGGAGACCCAGTACTTC; J gene: TRBJ2-5; D gene: TRBD1; clone size: many; V gene: TRBV12-3/TRBV12-4
CDR3 protein: CASSGGTGGLYGYTF; CDR3 DNA: TGTGCCAGCAGTGGGGGGACAGGGGGACTATATGGCTACACCTTC; J gene: TRBJ1-2; D gene: TRBD1; clone size: many; V gene: TRBV6-1
CDR3 protein: CSARDSGNFYEQYF; CDR3 DNA: TGCAGTGCTAGAGATTCTGGTAATTTCTACGAGCAGTACTTC; J gene: TRBJ2-7; D gene: NA; clone size: NA; V gene: TRBV20-1